This T cell receptor (beta chain) appears in the sequencing data of a study of shared T cell receptors in the human thymus. The ends lost 2 bases at V and 2 bases at J; junction bases unmatched: 3. Germline V gene data show CDR1 as MDHEN and CDR2 as SYDVKM. The CDR3 consists of 15 residues. Libraries were prepared by immunoSEQ multiplex PCR; TCRdb keeps only in-frame clonotypes and omits some of them. The sample consists of some 720,000 clones, around 89% of them appearing once. This sample also belongs to another study, concerning human thymus T cells. According to that study: Infants, healthy and Finnish, who were having corrective surgery for congenital heart defects served as donors. Thymus was obtained from resections taken during corrective heart surgery. Usage of V and J genes appeared biased in thymic and blood repertoires. Thymic repertoires of unrelated individuals were reported in related research to overlap highly.

Input material: thymocytes. This receptor was taken from a boy in the first two years of life with a congenital heart defect. This chain uses TRBV28 with TRBJ1-5; 7 bases agree with TRBD1. This chain's CDR3 is CASSLKGACNQPQHF. CDR3 nucleotides: TGTGCCAGCAGTTTAAAGGGGGCCTGCAATCAGCCCCAGCATTTT.